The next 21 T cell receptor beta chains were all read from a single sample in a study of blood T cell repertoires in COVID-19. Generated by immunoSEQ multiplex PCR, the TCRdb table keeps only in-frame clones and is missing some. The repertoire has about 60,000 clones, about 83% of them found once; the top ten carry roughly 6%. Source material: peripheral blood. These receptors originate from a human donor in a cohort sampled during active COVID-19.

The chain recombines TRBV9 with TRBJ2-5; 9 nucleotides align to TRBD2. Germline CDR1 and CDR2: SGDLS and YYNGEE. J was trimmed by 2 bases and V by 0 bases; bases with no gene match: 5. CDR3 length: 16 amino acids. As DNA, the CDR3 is TGTGCCAGCAGCGTAGGAGCTAGCGGGACGCAAGAGACCCAGTACTTC. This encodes CASSVGASGTQETQYF.

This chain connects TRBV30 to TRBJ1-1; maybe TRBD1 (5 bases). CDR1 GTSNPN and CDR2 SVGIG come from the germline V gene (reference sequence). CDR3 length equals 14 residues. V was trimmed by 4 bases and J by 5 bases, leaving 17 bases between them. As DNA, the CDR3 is TGTGCCTGGATGGGGCAGGACGGGAGGACTGAAGCTTTCTTT. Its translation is CAWMGQDGRTEAFF.

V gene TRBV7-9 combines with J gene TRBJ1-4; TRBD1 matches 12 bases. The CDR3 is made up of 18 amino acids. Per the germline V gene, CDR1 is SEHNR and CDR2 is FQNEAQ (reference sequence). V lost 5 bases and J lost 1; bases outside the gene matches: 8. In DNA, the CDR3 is TGTGCCAGCAGCCCAGGGACAGGGGGCAGGAGAACTAATGAAAAACTGTTTTTT. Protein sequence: CASSPGTGGRRTNEKLFF.

The CDR3: CASSGALAASMQYF. The CDR3 region has the DNA TGTGCCAGCAGTGGAGCGTTGGCAGCTTCTATGCAGTATTTT. The rearrangement uses TRBV25-1 and TRBJ2-3, with D uncertain. Trimming cost V 4 bases and J 11 bases, with 19 bases left between them. Germline V CDR1 and CDR2: MGHDK, SYGVNS. The CDR3 is 14 residues long.

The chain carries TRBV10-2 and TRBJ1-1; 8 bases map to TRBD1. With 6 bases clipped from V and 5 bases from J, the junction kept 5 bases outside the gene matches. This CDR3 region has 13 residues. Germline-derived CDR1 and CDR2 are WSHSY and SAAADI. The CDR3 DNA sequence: TGCGCCAGCAGCCGGACAGGGTGGACTGAAGCTTTCTTT. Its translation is CASSRTGWTEAFF.

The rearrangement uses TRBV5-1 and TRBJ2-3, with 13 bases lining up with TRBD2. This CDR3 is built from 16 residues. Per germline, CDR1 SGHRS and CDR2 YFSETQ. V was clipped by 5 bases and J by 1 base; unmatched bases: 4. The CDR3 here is CASSSGTSGGTDTQYF. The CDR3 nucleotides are TGCGCCAGCAGTAGTGGGACTAGCGGGGGCACAGATACGCAGTATTTT.

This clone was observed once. The CDR3 DNA reads TGTGCCAGCAGCCATTCGGGCACTGAAGCTTTCTTT. This gives the protein CASSHSGTEAFF. The rearrangement joins TRBV6-5 to TRBJ1-1; D is ambiguous. The V and J ends lost 6 bases and 4 bases respectively, with 9 bases between them. CDR1 is MNHEY, CDR2 SVGAGI, per germline. This CDR3 contains 12 residues.

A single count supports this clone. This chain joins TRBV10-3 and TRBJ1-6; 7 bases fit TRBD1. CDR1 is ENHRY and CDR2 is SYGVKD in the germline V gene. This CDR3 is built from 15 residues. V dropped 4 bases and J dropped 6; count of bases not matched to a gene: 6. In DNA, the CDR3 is TGTGCCATCAGTGTCGGAAACAGGGGTAATTCACCCCTCCACTTT. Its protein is CAISVGNRGNSPLHF.

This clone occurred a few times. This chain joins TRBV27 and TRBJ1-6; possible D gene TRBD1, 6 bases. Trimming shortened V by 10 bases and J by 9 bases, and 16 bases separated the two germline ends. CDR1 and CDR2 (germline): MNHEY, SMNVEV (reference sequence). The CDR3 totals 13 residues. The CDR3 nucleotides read TGTGCCACCAAAGGGGGTTTGGCTTCACCCCTCCACTTT. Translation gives CATKGGLASPLHF.

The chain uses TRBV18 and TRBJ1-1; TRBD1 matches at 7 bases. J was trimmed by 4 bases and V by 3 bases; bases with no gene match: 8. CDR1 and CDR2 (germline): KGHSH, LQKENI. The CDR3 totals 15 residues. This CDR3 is CASSPNTGVSTEAFF. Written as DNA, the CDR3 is TGTGCCAGCTCACCTAATACAGGGGTTAGCACTGAAGCTTTCTTT.

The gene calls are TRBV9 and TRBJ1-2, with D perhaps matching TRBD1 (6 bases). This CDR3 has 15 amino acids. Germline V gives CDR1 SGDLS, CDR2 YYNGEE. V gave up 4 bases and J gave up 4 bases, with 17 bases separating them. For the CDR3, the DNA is TGTGCCAGCAGCTCAGGGGAACGGATCTTCTATGGCTACACCTTC. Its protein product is CASSSGERIFYGYTF.

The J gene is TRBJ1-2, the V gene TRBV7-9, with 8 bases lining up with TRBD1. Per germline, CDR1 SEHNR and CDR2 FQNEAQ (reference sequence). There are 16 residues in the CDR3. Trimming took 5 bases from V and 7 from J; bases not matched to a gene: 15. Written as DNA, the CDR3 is TGTGCCAGCAGCAAAGCCATGGGGGCAGGGGGCGGTGGCTACACCTTC. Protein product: CASSKAMGAGGGGYTF.

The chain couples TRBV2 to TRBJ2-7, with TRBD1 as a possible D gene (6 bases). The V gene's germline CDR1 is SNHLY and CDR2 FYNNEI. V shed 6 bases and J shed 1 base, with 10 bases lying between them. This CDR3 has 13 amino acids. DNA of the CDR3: TGTGCCAGCAGCGCCGGGACATCCTACGAGCAGTACTTC. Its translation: CASSAGTSYEQYF.

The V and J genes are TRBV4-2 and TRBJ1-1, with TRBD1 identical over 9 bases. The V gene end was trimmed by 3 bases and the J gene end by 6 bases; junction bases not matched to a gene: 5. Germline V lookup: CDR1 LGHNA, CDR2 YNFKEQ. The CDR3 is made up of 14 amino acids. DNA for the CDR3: TGTGCCAGCAGCCACGGGACAGGGACCGCTGAAGCTTTCTTT. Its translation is CASSHGTGTAEAFF.

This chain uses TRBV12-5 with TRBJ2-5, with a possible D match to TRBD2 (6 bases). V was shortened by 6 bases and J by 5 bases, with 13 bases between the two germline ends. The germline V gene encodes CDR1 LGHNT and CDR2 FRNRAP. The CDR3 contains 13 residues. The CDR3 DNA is TGTGCTAGTGGCACGGGACTCGGGGAGACCCAGTACTTC. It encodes CASGTGLGETQYF.

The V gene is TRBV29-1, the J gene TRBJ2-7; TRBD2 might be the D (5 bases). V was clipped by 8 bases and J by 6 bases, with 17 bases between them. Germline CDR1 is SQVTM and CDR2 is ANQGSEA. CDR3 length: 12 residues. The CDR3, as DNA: TGCAGCTGTTCCGCGAGGGCGGGCGAGCAGTACTTC. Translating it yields CSCSARAGEQYF.

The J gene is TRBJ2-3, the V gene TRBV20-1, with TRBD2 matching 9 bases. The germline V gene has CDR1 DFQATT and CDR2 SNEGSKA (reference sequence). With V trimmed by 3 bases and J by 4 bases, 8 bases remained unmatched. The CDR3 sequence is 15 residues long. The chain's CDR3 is CSASMAGGPADTQYF. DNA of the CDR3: TGCAGTGCTAGTATGGCGGGAGGGCCGGCAGATACGCAGTATTTT.

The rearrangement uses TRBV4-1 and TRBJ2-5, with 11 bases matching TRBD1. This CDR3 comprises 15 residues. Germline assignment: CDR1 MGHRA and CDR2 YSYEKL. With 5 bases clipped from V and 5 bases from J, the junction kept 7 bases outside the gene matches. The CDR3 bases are TGCGCCAGCAGCTCAGGAGGGACAGGGGGGGAGACCCAGTACTTC. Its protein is CASSSGGTGGETQYF.

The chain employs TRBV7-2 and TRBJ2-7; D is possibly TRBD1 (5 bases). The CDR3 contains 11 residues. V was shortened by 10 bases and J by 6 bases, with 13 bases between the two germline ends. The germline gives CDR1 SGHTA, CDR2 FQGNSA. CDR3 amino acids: CATQWGREQYF. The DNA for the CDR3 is TGTGCCACCCAGTGGGGCCGCGAGCAGTACTTC.

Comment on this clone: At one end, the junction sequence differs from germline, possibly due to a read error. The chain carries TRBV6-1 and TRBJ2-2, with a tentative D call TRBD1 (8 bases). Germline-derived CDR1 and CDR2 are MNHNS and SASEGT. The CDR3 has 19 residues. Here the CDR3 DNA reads TGTGCCAGCAGAGAAGCGCGTGGCAGGGGGCGGGGGTACACCGGGGAGCTGTTTTTT. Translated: CASREARGRGRGYTGELFF.

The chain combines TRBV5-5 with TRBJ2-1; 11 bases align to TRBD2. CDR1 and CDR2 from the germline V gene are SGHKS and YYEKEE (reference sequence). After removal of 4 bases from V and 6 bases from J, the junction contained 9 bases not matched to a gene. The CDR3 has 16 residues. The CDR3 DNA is TGTGCCAGCAGCGGGGACCCTAGCGGGGGGCGCAATGAGCAGTTCTTC. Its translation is CASSGDPSGGRNEQFF.